Presented here are 30 T cell receptor beta chains from one specimen sequenced in a study of neurological immune-mediated disorders (dated by TCRdb to the late 2010s). The time point tag for this specimen amounts to: longitudinal time-point 1 (baseline). Libraries came from 5' RACE. TCRdb names Illumina HiSeq 2500 as the instrument used. TCRdb cleaned the public reads at Q25 with fastp, built clones with MiXCR and kept in-frame beta chains. Each record represents a unique CDR3 protein, reported with the most common genes and DNA among its rows. The sample data list 47,000 or so distinct CDR3 sequences, and about 9% of these were observed just once. In total, the top ten clones hold 1.6% of the sample. Sequenced material: PBMCs. The origin of the receptors is a woman in her 40s in good health.

This clonotype showed up many times. This chain links TRBV12-3 or TRBV12-4 with TRBJ2-7, with TRBD2 as a possible D gene (5 bases). The CDR3 contains 15 residues. The ends were cut back, 3 bases at V and 1 base at J, with 13 bases in the middle. This CDR3 is CASSFGFEGSYEQYF. DNA of the CDR3: TGTGCCAGCAGTTTTGGCTTCGAGGGTTCCTACGAGCAGTACTTC.

The chain couples TRBV9 to TRBJ1-2; D might be TRBD1 (5 bases). The CDR3 is made up of 15 amino acids. The V end was cut by 4 bases, the J end by 4 bases, with 17 bases between. Germline V gives CDR1 SGDLS, CDR2 YYNGEE. CDR3: CASSFGHRPPYGYTF. CDR3 bases: TGTGCCAGCAGCTTCGGACACCGACCCCCCTATGGCTACACCTTC.

As for this clonotype: A much larger clone lies a single base off, so this may be a read error. The rearrangement joins TRBV7-2 to TRBJ1-1; no clear D gene. CDR1 is SGHTA, CDR2 FQGNSA, per germline. The CDR3 loop spans 12 amino acids. The CDR3: CANSPGPTEAFF. CDR3 coding DNA: TGTGCCAACAGCCCCGGACCCACTGAAGCTTTCTTT.

This clonotype occurred many times. The chain uses TRBV5-1 and TRBJ1-1, with D uncertain. The CDR3 sequence is 13 residues long. Trimming shortened V by 1 base and J by 1 base, and 5 bases separated the two germline ends. Looked up from germline, CDR1 is SGHRS and CDR2 is YFSETQ. The CDR3 is CASSLLENTEAFF. CDR3 coding DNA: TGCGCCAGCAGCTTGTTGGAGAACACTGAAGCTTTCTTT.

This clonotype has a count of ten or more. V and J are TRBV12-3 or TRBV12-4 and TRBJ2-3; D not certain. The germline V and J ends were trimmed by 3 bases and 0 bases, with 13 bases remaining between them. There are 16 residues in the CDR3. The CDR3 loop reads CASSLANRLSTDTQYF. In nucleotides, the CDR3 is TGTGCCAGCAGTTTGGCGAACCGGCTTAGCACAGATACGCAGTATTTT.

This clonotype was detected ten times or more. The chain joins TRBV5-1 to TRBJ1-1; TRBD1 matches at 10 bases. The CDR3 consists of 15 residues. The trim removed 4 bases at V and 1 base at J, leaving 4 bases unmatched. Germline V gene lookup returns CDR1 SGHRS and CDR2 YFSETQ. The CDR3 DNA sequence: TGCGCCAGCAGCCCAGGGACAGGGGCGAACACTGAAGCTTTCTTT. Translation gives CASSPGTGANTEAFF.

This clonotype was observed many times. The chain combines TRBV29-1 with TRBJ2-7, with no clear D. Trimming cost V 6 bases and J 3 bases, with 9 bases left between them. This CDR3 has 11 residues. In germline, CDR1 is SQVTM, CDR2 ANQGSEA. The DNA of the CDR3 is TGCAGCGTCACGGACCTCTACGAGCAGTACTTC. Its translation is CSVTDLYEQYF.

This clonotype appeared a few times. The chain joins TRBV6-5 to TRBJ2-3; D call uncertain. V dropped 5 bases and J dropped 7 bases, with 16 bases sitting between them. CDR1 is MNHEY and CDR2 is SVGAGI in the germline V gene. The CDR3 runs to 14 residues. The chain's CDR3 is CASSRTYFDNTQYF. CDR3 sequence (DNA): TGTGCCAGCAGTCGGACCTACTTTGACAATACGCAGTATTTT.

In this sample, this clonotype turned up many times. The CDR3 nucleotides read TGCAGTGCCAGACTAGCGGGGGGGTTTTACAATGAGCAGTTCTTC. The encoded protein is CSARLAGGFYNEQFF. The chain links TRBV20-1 to TRBJ2-1; 14 nucleotides align to TRBD2. In germline, CDR1 is DFQATT, CDR2 SNEGSKA (reference sequence). The CDR3 covers 15 residues. V lost 6 bases, J lost 4 bases, and 5 bases stayed unmatched.

At least ten counts were recorded for this clonotype. The chain links TRBV2 to TRBJ1-6; maybe TRBD1 (6 bases). Deletions cut 3 bases from V and 8 bases from J, with 11 bases between. The CDR3 consists of 14 residues. CDR1 SNHLY and CDR2 FYNNEI come from the germline V gene. CDR3 in DNA: TGTGCCAGCAGTGACCTGGGGGCAGATTCACCCCTCCACTTT. Translated, it gives CASSDLGADSPLHF.

This clonotype was seen ten or more times. The chain combines TRBV7-9 with TRBJ2-7; no firm D call. CDR3 length equals 12 residues. Trimming cost V 5 bases and J 7 bases, with 12 bases left between them. Germline loops: CDR1 SEHNR, CDR2 FQNEAQ (reference sequence). The CDR3: CASSGPQPEQYF. The CDR3 DNA reads TGTGCCAGCAGCGGCCCTCAGCCAGAGCAGTACTTC.

This clonotype was observed many times. This rearrangement joins TRBV10-3 to TRBJ2-7, with D perhaps TRBD2 (6 bases). In germline, CDR1 is ENHRY, CDR2 SYGVKD. CDR3 length: 12 residues. V was shortened by 3 bases and J by 6 bases, with 9 bases between the two germline ends. The CDR3 loop reads CAISDPAGEQYF. The CDR3 bases are TGTGCCATCAGTGACCCAGCGGGCGAGCAGTACTTC.

In its sample, this clonotype ranks as medium-sized. CDR3 residues: CASSLGPNTDTQYF. The CDR3 DNA sequence: TGCGCCAGCAGCTTGGGTCCGAACACAGATACGCAGTATTTT. J is TRBJ2-3 and V is TRBV5-1, with unresolved D. CDR3 length: 14 residues. The germline CDR1 and CDR2 sequences are SGHRS and YFSETQ. The V gene lost 0 bases and the J gene lost 2 bases, with 7 bases spanning the gap.

This clonotype was found a few times. This chain uses TRBV18 with TRBJ1-5; D is possibly TRBD1 (5 bases). Looked up from germline, CDR1 is KGHSH and CDR2 is LQKENI. Deletions cut 3 bases from V and 4 bases from J, with 7 bases between. The CDR3 is made up of 13 amino acids. CDR3 DNA sequence: TGTGCCAGCTCACCCGCAGGGAATCAGCCCCAGCATTTT. Its protein is CASSPAGNQPQHF.

This clonotype was counted ten times or more. The V call is TRBV5-1, the J call TRBJ2-6, with TRBD2 as a possible D gene (5 bases). CDR1 is SGHRS, CDR2 YFSETQ, per germline. The V gene lost 1 base and the J gene lost 0 bases, with 8 bases spanning the gap. This CDR3 comprises 16 residues. For the CDR3, the DNA is TGCGCCAGCAGCTTGACGGGGAGCTCTGGGGCCAACGTCCTGACTTTC. It encodes CASSLTGSSGANVLTF.

This clonotype has a count of ten or more. V gene TRBV6-2 or TRBV6-3 combines with J gene TRBJ1-1; D remains unclear. The CDR3 has 15 residues. V shed 6 bases and J shed 0 bases, with 14 bases lying between them. Per the germline V gene, CDR1 is MNHEY and CDR2 is SVGEGT. The DNA of the CDR3 is TGTGCCAGCAGGATCGCGGGCAGCATGAACACTGAAGCTTTCTTT. It specifies CASRIAGSMNTEAFF.

The gene calls are TRBV6-6 and TRBJ1-2; D possibly corresponds to TRBD1 (5 bases). CDR3 length: 14 amino acids. CDR1 is MNHNY, CDR2 SVGAGI, per germline (reference sequence). V was cut by 1 base and J by 7 bases, with 13 bases left in between. The DNA for the CDR3 is TGTGCCAGCAGTTACTTAGAGGGACTGGGTGGCTACACCTTC. Its translation: CASSYLEGLGGYTF.

This clonotype was seen at least ten times. This chain joins TRBV20-1 and TRBJ2-1, with 10 bases matching TRBD1. V was pared by 5 bases and J by 9 bases, with 7 bases of the junction left unmatched. Looked up from germline, CDR1 is DFQATT and CDR2 is SNEGSKA (reference sequence). The CDR3 has 13 amino acids. CDR3 DNA: TGCAGTGCTCCGGGACAGGGGAATCGTGAGCAGTTCTTC. Translation: CSAPGQGNREQFF.

The table lists this clonotype with many counts. The chain combines TRBV15 with TRBJ2-1; tentative D call: TRBD1 (5 bases). With 8 bases removed from V and 5 bases from J, the gap between germline ends came to 13 bases. This CDR3 spans 13 amino acids. The germline CDR1 and CDR2 sequences are LNHNV and YYDKDF (reference sequence). The CDR3, as DNA: TGTGCCACCTCAGGGAATCCGCACAATGAGCAGTTCTTC. Translation: CATSGNPHNEQFF.

There are many counts of this clonotype. The rearrangement joins TRBV5-1 to TRBJ1-4; possible D gene TRBD1, 5 bases. Trimming left V 0 bases short and J 0 bases short, with 6 bases between. The CDR3 loop spans 15 amino acids. Germline V gives CDR1 SGHRS, CDR2 YFSETQ. For the CDR3, the DNA is TGCGCCAGCAGCTTGGCACAGGCAACTAATGAAAAACTGTTTTTT. The encoded protein is CASSLAQATNEKLFF.

This clonotype was picked up many times. The chain employs TRBV4-1 and TRBJ2-3, with D possibly matching TRBD2 (5 bases). The CDR3 length is 16 residues. Germline CDR1 MGHRA, CDR2 YSYEKL. With 0 bases removed from V and 0 bases from J, the gap between germline ends came to 10 bases. CDR3 protein: CASSQDGPGSTDTQYF. The CDR3, as DNA: TGCGCCAGCAGCCAAGATGGCCCGGGAAGCACAGATACGCAGTATTTT.

The chain has TRBV7-3 and TRBJ2-1; D might be TRBD1 or TRBD2, each matching 5 bases. Germline V gene data show CDR1 as SGHTA and CDR2 as FQGTGA. The CDR3 has 15 residues. The V end was cut by 3 bases, the J end by 6 bases, with 15 bases between. Written as DNA, the CDR3 is TGTGCCAGCAGCTTCCCCGGGACGCCTTTCAATGAGCAGTTCTTC. Encoded protein: CASSFPGTPFNEQFF.

This clonotype appeared many times. The chain couples TRBV24-1 to TRBJ2-5; 12 bases are shared with TRBD1. Trimming at V came to 1 base and at J to 7 bases, leaving 9 bases not matched to a gene. In germline, CDR1 is KGHDR, CDR2 SFDVKD. The CDR3 is 17 residues long. The CDR3 sequence: CATSDFSGTGGFGTQYF. DNA for the CDR3: TGTGCCACCAGTGATTTTTCCGGGACAGGGGGCTTTGGGACCCAGTACTTC.

Within the sample, this clonotype is medium-sized. V usage is TRBV2 and J usage is TRBJ2-2; TRBD2 agrees at 15 bases. V lost 4 bases and J lost 0; bases outside the gene matches: 0. The CDR3 covers 17 residues. The V gene's germline CDR1 is SNHLY and CDR2 FYNNEI. The CDR3 region is CASSGTSGRANTGELFF. The DNA for the CDR3 is TGTGCCAGCAGTGGGACTAGCGGGAGGGCGAACACCGGGGAGCTGTTTTTT.

This clonotype has ten or more counts. The chain combines TRBV7-6 with TRBJ2-1; D unclear. The germline V gene has CDR1 SGHVS and CDR2 FNYEAQ. The V end lost 1 base, the J end lost 9 bases, and 7 bases lay between the germline ends. CDR3 length: 12 residues. The chain's CDR3 is CASSLGDSEQFF. CDR3 coding DNA: TGTGCCAGCAGCTTAGGGGATAGTGAGCAGTTCTTC.

Ten or more counts support this clonotype. This chain links TRBV5-6 with TRBJ1-1; D is ambiguous. The germline V gene has CDR1 SGHDT and CDR2 YYEEEE. This CDR3 has 16 residues. Trimming took 0 bases from V and 3 from J, leaving 15 bases between them. CDR3 sequence reads: CASSLDQALGDTEAFF. The DNA for the CDR3 is TGTGCCAGCAGCTTGGACCAGGCCCTCGGAGACACTGAAGCTTTCTTT.

This clonotype was counted ten times or more. This rearrangement joins TRBV10-3 to TRBJ2-7; 8 bases map to TRBD2. The CDR3 is made up of 18 amino acids. V shed 0 bases, J shed 0 bases, and the junction held 10 bases outside the gene matches. Germline V gene lookup returns CDR1 ENHRY and CDR2 SYGVKD. The CDR3 here is CAISESSGAREGSYEQYF. The CDR3 DNA reads TGTGCCATCAGTGAGTCTAGCGGAGCCCGGGAGGGCTCCTACGAGCAGTACTTC.

Turning to this clonotype: Since a much larger clone is just one base distant, this may be a read error. The gene calls are TRBV7-2 and TRBJ1-1; D uncertain. Germline-derived CDR1 and CDR2 are SGHTA and FQGNSA. The CDR3 contains 11 residues. The V end lost 4 bases, the J end lost 7 bases, and 7 bases lay between the germline ends. The CDR3 here is CASSSHIEAFF. The DNA for the CDR3 is TGTGCCAGCAGCTCCCATATTGAAGCTTTCTTT.

This clonotype was counted at least ten times. The genes are TRBV27 and TRBJ1-1; D remains unclear. Between the trimmed V and J ends, which lost 4 bases and 5 bases, there was a span of 5 bases. The V gene's germline CDR1 is MNHEY and CDR2 SMNVEV (reference sequence). This CDR3 has 11 residues. The CDR3, as DNA: TGTGCCAGCAGTTCCCAGACTGAAGCTTTCTTT. Translated: CASSSQTEAFF.

A note on this clonotype: A junction end diverges from the germline sequence, so it may reflect a read error. The chain uses TRBV12-3 or TRBV12-4 and TRBJ1-4, with D possibly matching TRBD1 (5 bases). The CDR3 has 14 residues. The CDR3 here is CASSGKGENEKLFF. Written as DNA, the CDR3 is TGTGCAAGCAGTGGGAAAGGGGAAAATGAAAAACTGTTTTTT.